Each of the 23 T cell receptor beta chains below was sequenced from the same sample in a study of control samples from healthy donors and cancer patients. Libraries were prepared by immunoSEQ multiplex PCR; TCRdb keeps only in-frame clonotypes and omits some of them. The sample has tens of thousands of clones, about four fifths seen once. Sequenced sample: PBMCs. These receptors came from a man in his 70s with lung cancer.

J is TRBJ1-1 and V is TRBV13, with D perhaps TRBD1 (5 bases). Germline CDR1 is PRHDT and CDR2 is FYEKMQ (reference sequence). The CDR3 consists of 14 residues. V lost 0 bases, J lost 5 bases, and 10 bases lay in between. CDR3 loop: CASSLGRQGTEAFF. The CDR3 DNA follows: TGTGCCAGCAGCTTAGGCCGCCAGGGTACTGAAGCTTTCTTT.

The gene calls are TRBV6-6 and TRBJ2-7, with D tentatively TRBD2 (7 bases). V dropped 2 bases and J dropped 5 bases, with 16 bases sitting between them. The CDR3 runs 15 residues. Germline V gene lookup returns CDR1 MNHNY and CDR2 SVGAGI (reference sequence). DNA of the CDR3: TGTGCCAGCAGTTACGTGGGGGGGCTCGCAGACGAGCAGTACTTC. Translating gives CASSYVGGLADEQYF.

In DNA, the CDR3 is TGTGCCAGCAGTGAATTTGACGGCTGGAATTCACCCCTCCACTTT. Its translation: CASSEFDGWNSPLHF. The rearrangement joins TRBV6-1 to TRBJ1-6; D unresolved. Germline lookup yields CDR1 MNHNS and CDR2 SASEGT. V was clipped by 2 bases and J by 7 bases, with 12 bases between them. This CDR3 is built from 15 residues.

The J gene is TRBJ1-1, the V gene TRBV5-8, with D tentatively TRBD1 (5 bases). Trimming pared 0 bases from V and 2 bases from J, leaving 8 bases between. The CDR3 extends over 14 amino acids. CDR1 and CDR2 from the germline V gene are SGHTS and YDEGEE. CDR3: CASSLGQKNTEAFF. The CDR3 DNA is TGTGCCAGCAGCTTGGGACAGAAAAACACTGAAGCTTTCTTT.

The chain joins TRBV24-1 to TRBJ2-7; 9 bases line up with TRBD1. Germline CDR1 KGHDR, CDR2 SFDVKD. This CDR3 is built from 16 residues. Trimming cost V 5 bases and J 6 bases; bases outside gene matches: 13. CDR3 protein: CATSGEYRTGAGEQYF. CDR3 nucleotide sequence: TGTGCCACCAGTGGAGAGTATAGGACAGGGGCTGGCGAGCAGTACTTC.

The chain employs TRBV5-6 and TRBJ1-5; TRBD1 might be the D (5 bases). The CDR3 has 15 residues. V dropped 4 bases and J dropped 0 bases, with 11 bases sitting between them. Germline CDR1 is SGHDT and CDR2 is YYEEEE. CDR3 amino acids: CASSMGRASNQPQHF. The CDR3 DNA follows: TGTGCCAGCAGCATGGGCAGGGCTAGCAATCAGCCCCAGCATTTT.

Of note for this clone: The same CDR3 is also encoded by other DNA sequences in this sample. V usage is TRBV14 and J usage is TRBJ1-1; D gene ambiguous. Trimming took off 1 base at V and 0 bases at J, with 6 bases between the two ends. The CDR3 consists of 14 residues. Germline lookup yields CDR1 SGHDN and CDR2 FVKESK. The CDR3, as DNA: TGTGCCAGCAGCCAAGCGGGAATGAACACTGAAGCTTTCTTT. Its protein is CASSQAGMNTEAFF.

This rearrangement joins TRBV3-1 (or the pseudogene TRBV3-2) to TRBJ2-1, with TRBD2 identical over 8 bases. The CDR3 is 15 amino acids. The junction had 8 bases not matched to a gene; V was cut back by 1 base and J by 9 bases. Germline-derived CDR1 and CDR2 are LGHDT and YNNKEL (reference sequence). Here the CDR3 DNA reads TGTGCCAGCAGCCAAGTAGGCCGGGGGGGCCGTGAGCAGTTCTTC. Its protein product is CASSQVGRGGREQFF.

This clone appeared a few times. This chain links TRBV19 with TRBJ1-2; no clear D. CDR1 is LNHDA and CDR2 is SQIVND in the germline V gene (reference sequence). The CDR3 length is 13 residues. Trimming took 11 bases from V and 4 from J, leaving 17 bases between them. The CDR3 reads CASVPRLGYGYTF. The CDR3 coding sequence is TGTGCCTCAGTGCCTCGCCTGGGCTATGGCTACACCTTC.

The rearrangement uses TRBV10-3 and TRBJ2-7, with 9 bases lining up with TRBD2. CDR3 length: 15 residues. Germline-derived CDR1 and CDR2 are ENHRY and SYGVKD. Trimming removed 3 bases from V and 3 bases from J; junction bases left unmatched: 6. The CDR3 nucleotides are TGTGCCATCAGTGACCCACTAGCGGGTAACTACGAGCAGTACTTC. Translation: CAISDPLAGNYEQYF.

V usage is TRBV2 and J usage is TRBJ2-1; D remains unclear. CDR3 size: 11 residues. Germline values: CDR1 SNHLY, CDR2 FYNNEI. V shed 6 bases and J shed 8 bases, with 8 bases lying between them. CDR3 loop: CASRERDEQFF. CDR3 nucleotides: TGTGCCAGCAGGGAAAGGGATGAGCAGTTCTTC.

The chain uses TRBV7-8 and TRBJ2-2; D not certain. Trimming took off 5 bases at V and 3 bases at J, with 10 bases between the two ends. CDR3 length equals 14 residues. Germline V gene data show CDR1 as SGHVS and CDR2 as FQNEAQ. Here the CDR3 DNA reads TGTGCCAGCAGCACCCCCATGTACACCGGGGAGCTGTTTTTT. Amino acid sequence: CASSTPMYTGELFF. Complete variable domain (other parts from reference TRBV7-8 and TRBJ2-2): GAGVSQSPRYKVAKRGQDVALRCDPISGHVSLFWYQQALGQGPEFLTYFQNEAQLDKSGLPSDRFFAERPEGSVSTLKIQRTQQEDSAVYLCASSTPMYTGELFFGEGSRLTVL.

The rearrangement uses TRBV27 and TRBJ2-7, with 9 bases fitting TRBD1. V lost 3 bases to trimming and J lost 4 bases; unmatched junction nucleotides: 7. The germline V gene has CDR1 MNHEY and CDR2 SMNVEV (reference sequence). The length of the CDR3 is 15 residues. The CDR3 bases are TGTGCCAGCAGTTTGACAGGGGGGTACGGGTACGAGCAGTACTTC. It is translated as CASSLTGGYGYEQYF.

This clone occurred a few times. The rearrangement uses TRBV5-1 and TRBJ1-1, with a possible D match to TRBD1 (5 bases). The germline V gene encodes CDR1 SGHRS and CDR2 YFSETQ. V dropped 4 bases and J dropped 6 bases, with 19 bases sitting between them. CDR3 length equals 15 residues. CDR3 sequence: CASSVGRGGLAEAFF. The CDR3 nucleotides read TGCGCCAGCAGCGTAGGACGCGGGGGGTTAGCTGAAGCTTTCTTT.

The rearrangement links TRBV5-5 to TRBJ2-7; 14 nucleotides agree with TRBD2. Germline V lookup: CDR1 SGHKS, CDR2 YYEKEE (reference sequence). Trimming cost V 6 bases and J 4 bases; bases outside gene matches: 6. The CDR3 loop spans 15 amino acids. CDR3 loop: CASNPTSGGAYEQYF. The DNA of the CDR3 is TGTGCCAGCAACCCGACTAGCGGGGGGGCATACGAGCAGTACTTC.

The chain combines TRBV11-2 with TRBJ1-1, with unresolved D. Trimming shortened V by 0 bases and J by 10 bases, and 0 bases separated the two germline ends. This CDR3 is 9 amino acids long. Germline-derived CDR1 and CDR2 are SGHAT and FQNNGV. CDR3 sequence reads: CASSLEAFF. The CDR3 coding sequence is TGTGCCAGCAGCTTAGAAGCTTTCTTT.

This clone showed up just a few times. The CDR3 is CASSLLGQTAYEQYF. The CDR3 DNA reads TGTGCCAGCAGTTTACTGGGACAGACGGCCTACGAGCAGTACTTC. V usage is TRBV28 and J usage is TRBJ2-7, with 7 bases that match TRBD1. V gave up 2 bases and J gave up 2 bases; unmatched junction bases: 6. Germline CDR1 reads MDHEN; CDR2 reads SYDVKM. The CDR3 is 15 amino acids.

The chain employs TRBV4-1 and TRBJ1-1; 7 bases agree with TRBD1. Trimming took 5 bases from V and 4 from J; bases not matched to a gene: 10. CDR1 is MGHRA and CDR2 is YSYEKL in the germline V gene. The CDR3 has 15 residues. The CDR3 coding sequence is TGCGCCAGCAGCAACAGGGGTCGTTTAGGCACTGAAGCTTTCTTT. Translation gives CASSNRGRLGTEAFF.

The chain is built from TRBV4-3 and TRBJ2-2; the D is unclear. The V gene lost 3 bases and the J gene lost 5 bases, with 10 bases spanning the gap. CDR3 length: 14 residues. From germline, CDR1 is LGHNA and CDR2 YSLEER. CDR3 nucleotides: TGCGCCAGCAGCCAGACACGGAAGACCGGGGAGCTGTTTTTT. Protein sequence: CASSQTRKTGELFF.

This clone was detected only once. The V call is TRBV7-3, the J call TRBJ2-3; TRBD2 matches 11 bases. CDR1 and CDR2 from the germline V gene are SGHTA and FQGTGA. The CDR3 is 16 amino acids. V shed 4 bases, J shed 4 bases, and the junction held 7 bases outside the gene matches. The CDR3 bases are TGTGCCAGCAGCTCCGATAGCGGGGGGGCGGCAGATACGCAGTATTTT. It specifies CASSSDSGGAADTQYF.

The chain is built from TRBV7-2 and TRBJ2-1; D is perhaps TRBD2 (6 bases). Germline V lookup: CDR1 SGHTA, CDR2 FQGNSA. The CDR3 is 15 amino acids. V was clipped by 4 bases and J by 5 bases, with 15 bases between them. This CDR3 reads CASSSTPGVNNEQFF. The CDR3 DNA is TGTGCCAGCAGCTCGACACCGGGGGTAAACAATGAGCAGTTCTTC.

The chain is built from TRBV5-1 and TRBJ2-2; 9 bases are a match to TRBD1. With 3 bases clipped from V and 1 base from J, the junction kept 4 bases outside the gene matches. Germline V gives CDR1 SGHRS, CDR2 YFSETQ. The CDR3 sequence is 16 residues long. CDR3 sequence reads: CASSSGQGLNTGELFF. The CDR3 nucleotides are TGCGCCAGCAGCTCGGGACAGGGATTGAACACCGGGGAGCTGTTTTTT. Supplemented by reference TRBV5-1 and TRBJ2-2, the full variable domain reads KAGVTQTPRYLIKTRGQQVTLSCSPISGHRSVSWYQQTPGQGLQFLFEYFSETQRNKGNFPGRFSGRQFSNSRSEMNVSTLELGDSALYLCASSSGQGLNTGELFFGEGSRLTVL.

The chain combines TRBV29-1 with TRBJ2-7; no clear D. V shed 4 bases and J shed 3 bases, with 7 bases lying between them. This CDR3 contains 11 residues. The V gene's germline CDR1 is SQVTM and CDR2 ANQGSEA. The chain's CDR3 is CSVVGSYEQYF. DNA of the CDR3: TGCAGCGTTGTTGGCAGCTACGAGCAGTACTTC.